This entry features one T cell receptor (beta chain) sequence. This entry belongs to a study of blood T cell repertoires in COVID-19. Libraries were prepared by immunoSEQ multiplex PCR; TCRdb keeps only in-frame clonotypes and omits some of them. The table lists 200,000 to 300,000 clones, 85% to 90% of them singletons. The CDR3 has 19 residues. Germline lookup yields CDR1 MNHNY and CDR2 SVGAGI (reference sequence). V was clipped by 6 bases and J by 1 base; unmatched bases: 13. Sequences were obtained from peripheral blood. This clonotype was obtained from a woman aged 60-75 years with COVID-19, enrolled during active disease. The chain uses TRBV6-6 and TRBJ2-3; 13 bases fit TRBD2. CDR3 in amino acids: CASSRLGGLAGPGTDTQYF. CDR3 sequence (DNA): TGTGCCAGCAGCCGACTAGGGGGACTAGCGGGGCCTGGCACAGATACGCAGTATTTT.